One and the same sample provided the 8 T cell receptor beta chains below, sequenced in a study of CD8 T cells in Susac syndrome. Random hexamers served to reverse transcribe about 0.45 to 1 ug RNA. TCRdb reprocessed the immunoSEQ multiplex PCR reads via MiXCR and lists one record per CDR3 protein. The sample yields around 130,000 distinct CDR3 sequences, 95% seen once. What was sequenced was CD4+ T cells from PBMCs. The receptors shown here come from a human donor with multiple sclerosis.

The CDR3 DNA follows: TGCGCCAGCAGCCCCGCCGGGGCGACGGGGGAGACCCAGTACTTC. Its translation: CASSPAGATGETQYF. The J gene is TRBJ2-5, the V gene TRBV5-1; TRBD1 or TRBD2 may be the D gene (5 bases each). Germline CDR1 is SGHRS and CDR2 is YFSETQ. With 4 bases removed from V and 5 bases from J, the gap between germline ends came to 18 bases. The CDR3 has 15 amino acids.

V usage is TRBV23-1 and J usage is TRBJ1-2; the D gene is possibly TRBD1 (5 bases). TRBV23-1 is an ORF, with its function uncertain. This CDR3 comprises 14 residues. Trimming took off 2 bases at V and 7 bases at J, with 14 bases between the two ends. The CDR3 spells CASSQPGNDSGYTF. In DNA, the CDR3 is TGCGCCAGCAGTCAACCAGGGAACGACAGTGGCTACACCTTC.

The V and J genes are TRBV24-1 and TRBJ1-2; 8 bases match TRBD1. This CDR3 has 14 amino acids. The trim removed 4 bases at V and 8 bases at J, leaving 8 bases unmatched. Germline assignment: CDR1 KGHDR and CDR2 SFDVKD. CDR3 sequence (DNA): TGTGCCACCAGTGACAGGGGGCGTTCTCGGGGCTACACCTTC. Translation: CATSDRGRSRGYTF.

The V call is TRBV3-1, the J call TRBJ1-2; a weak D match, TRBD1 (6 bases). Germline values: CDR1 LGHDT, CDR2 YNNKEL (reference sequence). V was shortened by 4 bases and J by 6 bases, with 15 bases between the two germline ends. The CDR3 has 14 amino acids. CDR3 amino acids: CASSRLHREDGYTF. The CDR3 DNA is TGTGCCAGCAGCCGACTACACAGGGAGGATGGCTACACCTTC.

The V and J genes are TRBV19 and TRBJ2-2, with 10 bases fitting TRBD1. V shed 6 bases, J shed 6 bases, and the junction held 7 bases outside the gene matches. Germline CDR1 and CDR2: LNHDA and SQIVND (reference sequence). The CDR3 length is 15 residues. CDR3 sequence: CASRGGQGGAGELFF. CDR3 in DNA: TGTGCCAGTAGAGGAGGACAGGGGGGCGCCGGGGAGCTGTTTTTT.

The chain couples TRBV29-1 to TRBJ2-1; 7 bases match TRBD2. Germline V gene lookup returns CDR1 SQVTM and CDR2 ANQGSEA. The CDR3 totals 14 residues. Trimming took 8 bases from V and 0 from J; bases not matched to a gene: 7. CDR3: CSFYLAASYNEQFF. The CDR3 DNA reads TGCAGCTTTTATCTAGCGGCCTCCTACAATGAGCAGTTCTTC.

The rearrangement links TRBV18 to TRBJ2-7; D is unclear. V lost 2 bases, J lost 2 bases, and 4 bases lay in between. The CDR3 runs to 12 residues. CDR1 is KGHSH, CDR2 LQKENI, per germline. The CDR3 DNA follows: TGTGCCAGCTCACCAGCCGCCTACGAGCAGTACTTC. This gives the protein CASSPAAYEQYF.

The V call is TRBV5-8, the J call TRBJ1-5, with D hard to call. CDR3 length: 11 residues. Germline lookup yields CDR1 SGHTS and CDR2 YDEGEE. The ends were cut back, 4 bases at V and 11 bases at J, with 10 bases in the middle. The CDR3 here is CASSPLGAQHF. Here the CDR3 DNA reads TGTGCCAGCAGCCCGTTGGGAGCCCAGCATTTT.